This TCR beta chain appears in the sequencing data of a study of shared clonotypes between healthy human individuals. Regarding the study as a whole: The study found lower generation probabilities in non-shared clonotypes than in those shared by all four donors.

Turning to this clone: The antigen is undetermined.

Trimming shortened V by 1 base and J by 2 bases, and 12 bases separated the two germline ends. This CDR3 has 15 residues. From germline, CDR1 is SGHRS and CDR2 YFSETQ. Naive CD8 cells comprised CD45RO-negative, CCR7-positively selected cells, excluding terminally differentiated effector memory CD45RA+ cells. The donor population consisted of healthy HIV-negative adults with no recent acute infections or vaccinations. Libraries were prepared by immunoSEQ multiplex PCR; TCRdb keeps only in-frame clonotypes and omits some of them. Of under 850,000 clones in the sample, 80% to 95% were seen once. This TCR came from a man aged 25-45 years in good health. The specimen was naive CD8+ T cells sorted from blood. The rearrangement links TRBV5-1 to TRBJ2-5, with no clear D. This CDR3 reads CASSLRRRAQETQYF. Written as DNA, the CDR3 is TGCGCCAGCAGCTTGCGCAGGCGTGCTCAAGAGACCCAGTACTTC.